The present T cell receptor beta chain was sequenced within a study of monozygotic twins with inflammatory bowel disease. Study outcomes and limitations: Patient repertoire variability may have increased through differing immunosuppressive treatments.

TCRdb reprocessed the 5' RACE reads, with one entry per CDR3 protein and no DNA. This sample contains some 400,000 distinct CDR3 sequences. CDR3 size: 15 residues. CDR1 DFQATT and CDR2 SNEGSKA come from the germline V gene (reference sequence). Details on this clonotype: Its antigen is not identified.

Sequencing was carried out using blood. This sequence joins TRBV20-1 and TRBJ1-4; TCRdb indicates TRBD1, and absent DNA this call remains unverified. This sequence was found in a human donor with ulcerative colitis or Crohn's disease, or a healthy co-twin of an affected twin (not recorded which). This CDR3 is CSAPGKTGGNEKLFF.